This T cell receptor beta chain was recovered during a study of siplizumab effects on memory and regulatory T cells. To note about this clone: Its matching antigen is unknown.

Trimming took 1 base from V and 4 from J, leaving 10 bases between them. The CDR3 is 14 residues long. CDR1 is MGHDK and CDR2 is SYGVNS in the germline V gene. Notes on the study in general: Of the proliferating CD4+ or CD8+ clones, roughly 75-97% lacked a naive or memory phenotype that could be assigned.

The table came from immunoSEQ multiplex PCR; TCRdb's copy has only in-frame clones and leaves some out. The table lists 6,500 to 8,500 clones, roughly 70% of them singletons, with more than 40% in the top ten. The clonotype was recovered from a human donor in good health. What was sequenced was effector memory CD8+ T cells sorted from blood. The subset: unstimulated CD8+ effector memory T cells. The J gene is TRBJ1-1, the V gene TRBV25-1, with D possibly TRBD1 on 5 matching bases. The CDR3 DNA reads TGTGCCAGCAGTGAATTCACGGGGGGCACTGAAGCTTTCTTT. Its translation: CASSEFTGGTEAFF.